The text below deals with one T cell receptor (beta chain). Then a second PCR, running roughly 6 to 11 cycles, was carried out with a sample-barcoded 5' primer and a J-beta primer mix. TCRdb itself ran the 5' RACE reads through MiXCR, one entry per CDR3 protein. The sample includes 1,500,000 or so distinct CDR3 sequences, 35% to 45% of them seen just once. The CDR3 runs 12 residues. In germline, CDR1 is SNHLY, CDR2 FYNNEI. V was clipped by 6 bases and J by 6 bases, with 12 bases between them. The record originates from a study of blood T cells in healthy people across ages. The clonotype comes from a woman under 30 in good health. The rearrangement joins TRBV2 to TRBJ2-7, with a possible D match to TRBD1 (6 bases). What was sequenced was blood. The CDR3 is CASRVSRGEQYF. In nucleotides, the CDR3 is TGTGCCAGCAGAGTCTCCAGGGGCGAGCAGTACTTC.